The entry below gives a single T cell receptor (beta chain) sequence along with its context. What it recognizes is unknown. This sample stems from a study of T cell repertoires in cytomegalovirus infection. In the study overall: Selected CMV epitopes included recently identified HLA-C-restricted ones as well as well-studied HLA-B-restricted ones. Public TCR beta signature analysis indicated the presence of both CMV infection and matching HLA type.

Study-wide results and limits: CMV carriers having the relevant HLA were flagged by cumulative public TCR beta family frequency. Clonotypes of TCR beta that were HLA-C-restricted and CMV-specific dominated the ex vivo response.

A single record per CDR3 protein comes from TCRdb applying MiXCR to the reads. The sample records hundreds of thousands of distinct CDR3 sequences, around 31% being singletons. Germline loops: CDR1 SGHDN, CDR2 FVKESK. With V trimmed by 0 bases and J by 9 bases, 13 bases remained unmatched. The CDR3 runs 16 residues. The chain has TRBV14 and TRBJ2-7; 8 bases fit TRBD2. The TCR was taken from a human donor in good health (CMV status not recorded). Some clones in this sample may be carry-over from other donors' samples. This specimen consisted of cultured PBMCs, obtained from culture after CMV antigen stimulation. The CDR3 is CASSQDTGLAELGQYF. The DNA of the CDR3 is TGTGCCAGCAGCCAAGATACCGGACTAGCTGAACTCGGGCAGTACTTC.